A selection of T cell receptor beta chains follows, all from one sample in a study of T cell changes during pregnancy in multiple sclerosis. TCRdb keeps only in-frame clones here, not all; method: immunoSEQ multiplex PCR. The table has about 50,000 clones, 80% to 95% seen once; the top ten hold about 0.61%. Material: CD4+ T cells from peripheral blood mononuclear cells, obtained after pregnancy. The receptors stem from a female donor in good health, enrolled as a control in a pregnancy study. CDR3s include the opening cysteine and the closing phenylalanine or tryptophan. The D gene is left open where the match is weak. Some rows mark clone size as missing; the rest say once, few, many or name a class of expanded clone.

D gene: -
clone size: -
J gene: TRBJ2-1
V gene: TRBV5-4
CDR3 protein: CASSLPSYNEQFF
CDR3 DNA: TGTGCCAGCAGCTTACCCAGCTACAATGAGCAGTTCTTC

D gene: TRBD2
clone size: -
J gene: TRBJ2-7
V gene: TRBV10-3
CDR3 protein: CAIGTSGHYEQYF
CDR3 DNA: TGTGCCATCGGGACTAGCGGACACTACGAGCAGTACTTC

D gene: TRBD1
clone size: -
J gene: TRBJ1-2
V gene: TRBV27
CDR3 protein: CASRSGQGIYGYTF
CDR3 DNA: TGTGCCAGCAGGTCCGGACAGGGAATCTATGGCTACACCTTC

D gene: -
clone size: -
J gene: TRBJ2-1
V gene: TRBV5-4
CDR3 protein: CASSLGPGEDNEQFF
CDR3 DNA: TGTGCCAGCAGCTTGGGTCCGGGGGAGGACAATGAGCAGTTCTTC

D gene: TRBD1
clone size: -
J gene: TRBJ2-7
V gene: TRBV11-3
CDR3 protein: CASSLAPVEQGAQEQYF
CDR3 DNA: TGTGCCAGCAGCTTAGCGCCTGTAGAACAGGGGGCGCAAGAGCAGTACTTC

D gene: -
clone size: -
J gene: TRBJ2-7
V gene: TRBV18
CDR3 protein: CASSGVTAGYEQYF
CDR3 DNA: TGTGCCAGCTCAGGGGTGACAGCTGGCTACGAGCAGTACTTC

D gene: -
clone size: -
J gene: TRBJ2-1
V gene: TRBV9
CDR3 protein: CASSVGAGTYNEQFF
CDR3 DNA: TGTGCCAGCAGCGTAGGGGCCGGCACATACAATGAGCAGTTCTTC

D gene: TRBD1
clone size: -
J gene: TRBJ2-7
V gene: TRBV4-1
CDR3 protein: CASSLDRGTYEQYF
CDR3 DNA: TGCGCCAGCAGCCTGGACAGGGGAACCTACGAGCAGTACTTC

D gene: -
clone size: -
J gene: TRBJ2-2
V gene: TRBV7-2
CDR3 protein: CASSLILQGTGELFF
CDR3 DNA: TGTGCCAGCAGCTTAATCCTACAGGGCACCGGGGAGCTGTTTTTT

D gene: -
clone size: -
J gene: TRBJ2-2
V gene: TRBV11-3
CDR3 protein: CASSLAWNTGELFF
CDR3 DNA: TGTGCCAGCAGCTTAGCTTGGAACACCGGGGAGCTGTTTTTT

D gene: TRBD1
clone size: -
J gene: TRBJ2-7
V gene: TRBV18
CDR3 protein: CASSPNPFRGQGTSYEQYF
CDR3 DNA: TGTGCCAGCTCACCAAATCCTTTTCGGGGACAGGGGACCTCCTACGAGCAGTACTTC

D gene: TRBD1
clone size: -
J gene: TRBJ1-2
V gene: TRBV5-4
CDR3 protein: CASSADREAGYTF
CDR3 DNA: TGTGCCAGCAGCGCGGACAGGGAGGCTGGCTACACCTTC

D gene: -
clone size: -
J gene: TRBJ2-1
V gene: TRBV19
CDR3 protein: CASTPLGNYNEQFF
CDR3 DNA: TGTGCCAGTACCCCTCTAGGAAACTACAATGAGCAGTTCTTC

D gene: TRBD1
clone size: -
J gene: TRBJ1-2
V gene: TRBV27
CDR3 protein: CASSSPGGTGKDYGYTF
CDR3 DNA: TGTGCCAGCAGTTCCCCCGGGGGGACAGGGAAGGACTATGGCTACACCTTC

D gene: TRBD1
clone size: -
J gene: TRBJ1-5
V gene: TRBV19
CDR3 protein: CASRLDRASNQPQHF
CDR3 DNA: TGTGCCAGTAGGCTAGACAGGGCTAGCAATCAGCCCCAGCATTTT

D gene: -
clone size: -
J gene: TRBJ2-3
V gene: TRBV10-3
CDR3 protein: CAITSDVTDTQYF
CDR3 DNA: TGTGCCATCACCTCAGATGTCACAGATACGCAGTATTTT

D gene: -
clone size: -
J gene: TRBJ1-1
V gene: TRBV15
CDR3 protein: CATRLGGFGTEAFF
CDR3 DNA: TGTGCCACCAGGCTGGGGGGGTTTGGCACTGAAGCTTTCTTT

D gene: TRBD2
clone size: once
J gene: TRBJ2-3
V gene: TRBV5-6
CDR3 protein: CASSSGRGAAGTQYF
CDR3 DNA: TGTGCCAGCAGCTCGGGGAGGGGCGCAGCAGGTACGCAGTATTTT

D gene: TRBD2
clone size: -
J gene: TRBJ2-5
V gene: TRBV7-3
CDR3 protein: CASSLGTSGGAWRETQYF
CDR3 DNA: TGTGCCAGCAGCTTAGGGACTAGCGGGGGGGCCTGGCGGGAGACCCAGTACTTC

D gene: -
clone size: -
J gene: TRBJ1-2
V gene: TRBV5-1
CDR3 protein: CASSPGIYGYTF
CDR3 DNA: TGCGCCAGCAGCCCGGGGATCTATGGCTACACCTTC

D gene: -
clone size: -
J gene: TRBJ2-3
V gene: TRBV30
CDR3 protein: CAWSSGADTQYF
CDR3 DNA: TGTGCCTGGAGTTCGGGAGCAGATACGCAGTATTTT

D gene: TRBD2
clone size: -
J gene: TRBJ2-1
V gene: TRBV29-1
CDR3 protein: CSVTLGLAGKYNEQFF
CDR3 DNA: TGCAGCGTCACCCTTGGACTAGCGGGAAAGTACAATGAGCAGTTCTTC

D gene: TRBD1
clone size: once
J gene: TRBJ1-2
V gene: TRBV28
CDR3 protein: CASSLGDRERGYTF
CDR3 DNA: TGTGCCAGCAGTCTCGGGGACAGGGAACGAGGCTACACCTTC

D gene: TRBD1
clone size: -
J gene: TRBJ2-1
V gene: TRBV5-1
CDR3 protein: CASSPGQTYNEQFF
CDR3 DNA: TGCGCCAGCAGCCCGGGACAGACTTACAATGAGCAGTTCTTC

D gene: TRBD1
clone size: -
J gene: TRBJ1-1
V gene: TRBV4-1
CDR3 protein: CASSHDRGRGNTEAFF
CDR3 DNA: TGCGCCAGCAGCCACGACAGGGGGCGTGGGAACACTGAAGCTTTCTTT

D gene: -
clone size: -
J gene: TRBJ1-1
V gene: TRBV6-1
CDR3 protein: CASSMWSGNTEAFF
CDR3 DNA: TGTGCCAGCAGTATGTGGTCGGGGAACACTGAAGCTTTCTTT

D gene: TRBD1
clone size: -
J gene: TRBJ1-2
V gene: TRBV9
CDR3 protein: CASSGGQGRDGYTF
CDR3 DNA: TGTGCCAGCAGCGGAGGACAGGGGAGGGATGGCTACACCTTC

D gene: TRBD2
clone size: -
J gene: TRBJ2-1
V gene: TRBV19
CDR3 protein: CASSRGLAANEQFF
CDR3 DNA: TGTGCCAGTAGTCGAGGACTAGCAGCCAATGAGCAGTTCTTC

D gene: TRBD1
clone size: -
J gene: TRBJ1-2
V gene: TRBV15
CDR3 protein: CATSRDVRQGASGYTF
CDR3 DNA: TGTGCCACCAGCAGAGATGTGAGACAGGGGGCGTCTGGCTACACCTTC

D gene: TRBD2
clone size: -
J gene: TRBJ2-1
V gene: TRBV9
CDR3 protein: CASSGRLAGHSYNEQFF
CDR3 DNA: TGTGCCAGCAGCGGCCGACTAGCGGGGCACTCCTACAATGAGCAGTTCTTC

D gene: TRBD1
clone size: -
J gene: TRBJ2-2
V gene: TRBV14
CDR3 protein: CASSLKTGTGELFF
CDR3 DNA: TGTGCCAGCAGCCTTAAGACAGGGACCGGGGAGCTGTTTTTT

D gene: -
clone size: -
J gene: TRBJ2-1
V gene: TRBV9
CDR3 protein: CASSEKPSPYGYNEQFF
CDR3 DNA: TGTGCCAGCAGCGAAAAACCATCACCATACGGCTACAATGAGCAGTTCTTC

D gene: -
clone size: -
J gene: TRBJ2-1
V gene: TRBV4-1
CDR3 protein: CASSQDWPKSGQFF
CDR3 DNA: TGCGCCAGCAGCCAAGACTGGCCTAAGTCGGGGCAGTTCTTC

D gene: -
clone size: once
J gene: TRBJ2-1
V gene: TRBV18
CDR3 protein: CASSKNVGSNFYNEQFF
CDR3 DNA: TGTGCCAGCTCCAAGAACGTCGGGAGCAATTTCTACAATGAGCAGTTCTTC

D gene: TRBD1
clone size: -
J gene: TRBJ1-2
V gene: TRBV6-4
CDR3 protein: CASRHTPGGSYGYTF
CDR3 DNA: TGTGCCAGCAGACACACCCCAGGGGGCAGCTATGGCTACACCTTC

D gene: TRBD2
clone size: -
J gene: TRBJ2-1
V gene: TRBV7-9
CDR3 protein: CASSLALRGGSYNEQFF
CDR3 DNA: TGTGCCAGCAGCTTAGCGTTACGGGGGGGTTCCTACAATGAGCAGTTCTTC

D gene: -
clone size: once
J gene: TRBJ2-3
V gene: TRBV20-1
CDR3 protein: CSALRDTQYF
CDR3 DNA: TGCAGTGCTCTACGGGATACGCAGTATTTT

D gene: -
clone size: few
J gene: TRBJ1-1
V gene: TRBV10-2
CDR3 protein: CASSESTDEAFF
CDR3 DNA: TGCGCCAGCAGTGAGTCGACAGACGAAGCTTTCTTT

D gene: -
clone size: once
J gene: TRBJ2-3
V gene: TRBV4-2
CDR3 protein: CASSQEARGTDTQYF
CDR3 DNA: TGTGCCAGCAGCCAAGAGGCTAGAGGCACAGATACGCAGTATTTT

D gene: TRBD2
clone size: -
J gene: TRBJ2-3
V gene: TRBV9
CDR3 protein: CASSVGGAGGPEDTQYF
CDR3 DNA: TGTGCCAGCAGCGTAGGAGGAGCGGGAGGGCCGGAAGATACGCAGTATTTT

D gene: TRBD1
clone size: -
J gene: TRBJ1-3
V gene: TRBV30
CDR3 protein: CAWEQGTGNTIYF
CDR3 DNA: TGTGCCTGGGAACAGGGGACTGGAAACACCATATATTTT

D gene: TRBD1
clone size: once
J gene: TRBJ1-3
V gene: TRBV2
CDR3 protein: CASRRQGAGNTIYF
CDR3 DNA: TGTGCCAGCCGGAGACAGGGAGCGGGAAACACCATATATTTT

D gene: -
clone size: -
J gene: TRBJ1-5
V gene: TRBV11-2
CDR3 protein: CASSLGQYSNQPQHF
CDR3 DNA: TGTGCCAGCAGCTTAGGACAGTATAGCAATCAGCCCCAGCATTTT

D gene: -
clone size: -
J gene: TRBJ1-2
V gene: TRBV19
CDR3 protein: CASSFRELGGYTF
CDR3 DNA: TGTGCCAGTAGTTTTCGGGAACTGGGTGGCTACACCTTC

D gene: TRBD1
clone size: -
J gene: TRBJ2-3
V gene: TRBV7-3
CDR3 protein: CASSSQTGHTDTQYF
CDR3 DNA: TGTGCCAGCAGCTCCCAGACAGGGCACACAGATACGCAGTATTTT

D gene: -
clone size: -
J gene: TRBJ2-2
V gene: TRBV5-4
CDR3 protein: CASSLAFNTGELFF
CDR3 DNA: TGTGCCAGCAGCTTGGCATTCAACACCGGGGAGCTGTTTTTT

D gene: -
clone size: -
J gene: TRBJ1-1
V gene: TRBV2
CDR3 protein: CVSSVFPTANTEAFF
CDR3 DNA: TGTGTCAGCAGTGTTTTTCCAACAGCCAACACTGAAGCTTTCTTT

D gene: TRBD1
clone size: -
J gene: TRBJ1-1
V gene: TRBV12-5
CDR3 protein: CASSGQGGSEAFF
CDR3 DNA: TGTGCTAGTTCGGGACAGGGGGGATCTGAAGCTTTCTTT

D gene: -
clone size: -
J gene: TRBJ1-1
V gene: TRBV6-1
CDR3 protein: CAAGRPGENTEAFF
CDR3 DNA: TGTGCCGCAGGGCGCCCTGGGGAGAACACTGAAGCTTTCTTT

D gene: -
clone size: -
J gene: TRBJ2-7
V gene: TRBV14
CDR3 protein: CASSGAMEGEQYF
CDR3 DNA: TGTGCCAGCAGCGGTGCCATGGAGGGCGAGCAGTACTTC

D gene: -
clone size: -
J gene: TRBJ1-2
V gene: TRBV5-6
CDR3 protein: CASSLAGIRYGYTF
CDR3 DNA: TGTGCCAGCAGCTTGGCAGGGATTCGATATGGCTACACCTTC

D gene: TRBD1
clone size: -
J gene: TRBJ2-7
V gene: TRBV6-1
CDR3 protein: CASQRAGGRYEQYF
CDR3 DNA: TGTGCCAGCCAACGGGCAGGGGGCCGCTACGAGCAGTACTTC

D gene: TRBD2
clone size: -
J gene: TRBJ2-1
V gene: TRBV5-8
CDR3 protein: CASSFSGTSGPYNEQFF
CDR3 DNA: TGTGCCAGCAGCTTCTCCGGGACTAGCGGGCCATACAATGAGCAGTTCTTC

D gene: -
clone size: -
J gene: TRBJ2-7
V gene: TRBV7-9
CDR3 protein: CASSSTQRTPSSEQYF
CDR3 DNA: TGTGCCAGCAGCTCGACCCAAAGGACTCCCTCGAGCGAGCAGTACTTC

D gene: -
clone size: -
J gene: TRBJ1-1
V gene: TRBV2
CDR3 protein: CASMSPQGRTEAFF
CDR3 DNA: TGTGCCAGCATGTCCCCACAGGGAAGGACTGAAGCTTTCTTT